The 28 T cell receptor beta chains below all came from one sample that was sequenced in a study of a mutant IDH1 vaccine in newly diagnosed glioma. As to time point: week 35, safety follow-up. A single vaccine dose contained 300 ug of mutant IDH1 20-mer peptide, and topical imiquimod was used with it. The antigens of these receptors remain unknown. Measured with immunoSEQ multiplex PCR; TCRdb has only the in-frame clones, and not every one. There are fewer than 90,000 clones in the sample; less than 90% occur only once, and about 12% lies in the top ten. The source material was PBMCs, sampled from a glioma patient whose treatment included an IDH1 peptide vaccine. The receptors shown here come from a man aged 18 to 30 with glioma.

V and J are TRBV5-5 and TRBJ1-1; D remains ambiguous. V lost 3 bases, J lost 0 bases, and 12 bases lay in between. The V gene's germline CDR1 is SGHKS and CDR2 YYEKEE (reference sequence). The CDR3 sequence is 15 residues long. This CDR3 is CASSSLAAVNTEAFF. The CDR3 DNA reads as TGTGCCAGCAGCTCTTTGGCAGCCGTGAACACTGAAGCTTTCTTT.

This chain joins TRBV29-1 and TRBJ1-5; D not resolved. Looked up from germline, CDR1 is SQVTM and CDR2 is ANQGSEA. The CDR3 length is 15 residues. V was shortened by 4 bases and J by 2 bases, with 15 bases between the two germline ends. For the CDR3, the DNA is TGCAGCGTTGCGGACGGGATTATAGGCAATCAGCCCCAGCATTTT. Its protein is CSVADGIIGNQPQHF.

This chain links TRBV2 with TRBJ2-3, with D uncertain. CDR3 size: 14 residues. Germline V CDR1 and CDR2: SNHLY, FYNNEI. V dropped 10 bases and J dropped 6 bases, with 20 bases sitting between them. The CDR3 bases are TGTGCCACTCGTCGCGGAGCCATCCCCGATACGCAGTATTTT. Protein sequence: CATRRGAIPDTQYF.

This clone was seen once. J is TRBJ1-2 and V is TRBV6-6; a weak D match, TRBD1 (6 bases). The V gene's germline CDR1 is MNHNY and CDR2 SVGAGI (reference sequence). The length of the CDR3 is 15 residues. Deletions cut 2 bases from V and 1 base from J, with 11 bases between. In nucleotides, the CDR3 is TGTGCCAGCAGTTACCCCCCCAGGGGTAACTATGGCTACACCTTC. Translating it yields CASSYPPRGNYGYTF.

The chain recombines TRBV10-3 with TRBJ1-2; TRBD1 matches 7 bases. The CDR3 totals 14 residues. Germline CDR1 is ENHRY and CDR2 is SYGVKD. The V and J ends lost 7 bases and 4 bases, in that order; junction bases with no gene match: 9. The CDR3 here is CAIKVRDSSYGYTF. CDR3 in DNA: TGTGCCATCAAAGTCCGGGACAGTAGCTATGGCTACACCTTC.

This clone occurred a few times. J is TRBJ1-1 and V is TRBV6-4, with a weak D call TRBD1 (6 bases). The CDR3 sequence is 13 residues long. CDR1 and CDR2 (germline): MRHNA, SNTAGT. V lost 6 bases and J lost 2, with 10 bases in between. The CDR3 is CASSLGTNTEAFF. DNA for the CDR3: TGTGCCAGCAGCCTTGGGACAAACACTGAAGCTTTCTTT.

This sequence joins TRBV7-2 and TRBJ2-7, with TRBD1 matching 12 bases. The CDR3 spans 19 residues. Trimming took 1 base from V and 4 from J; bases not matched to a gene: 14. Germline V gives CDR1 SGHTA, CDR2 FQGNSA. The CDR3: CASSLGRDRGRSVRYEQYF. The CDR3 DNA follows: TGTGCCAGCAGCTTAGGAAGGGACAGGGGGCGCAGCGTCCGATACGAGCAGTACTTC.

The chain employs TRBV19 and TRBJ1-2; 8 nucleotides match TRBD1. V gave up 7 bases and J gave up 7 bases; unmatched junction bases: 20. Germline CDR1 reads LNHDA; CDR2 reads SQIVND (reference sequence). The CDR3 contains 17 residues. In DNA, the CDR3 is TGTGCCAGTATTCCTGGCTCAGCCCAGGGGGCGAAAGGTGGCTACACCTTC. Amino acids: CASIPGSAQGAKGGYTF.

CDR3 in amino acids: CASSEEHSGYEQYF. The CDR3 region has the DNA TGTGCCAGCAGTGAAGAACATTCAGGGTACGAGCAGTACTTC. The gene calls are TRBV2 and TRBJ2-7; tentative D call: TRBD1 (5 bases). CDR1 SNHLY and CDR2 FYNNEI come from the germline V gene. Deletions cut 1 base from V and 4 bases from J, with 11 bases between. The CDR3 spans 14 residues.

The chain uses TRBV2 and TRBJ1-2; a possible D gene is TRBD1 (6 bases). V was shortened by 6 bases and J by 4 bases, with 21 bases between the two germline ends. This CDR3 spans 16 amino acids. Per germline, CDR1 SNHLY and CDR2 FYNNEI. This CDR3 is CASRRITGTRGYGYTF. As DNA, the CDR3 is TGTGCCAGCAGGAGAATCACAGGGACTAGGGGCTATGGCTACACCTTC.

The chain links TRBV27 to TRBJ2-6; D uncertain. CDR1 is MNHEY and CDR2 is SMNVEV in the germline V gene (reference sequence). V was pared by 3 bases and J by 4 bases, with 10 bases between. The CDR3 runs to 15 residues. The CDR3 spells CASSLIGPGANVLTF. The CDR3 DNA reads as TGTGCCAGCAGTTTGATAGGCCCCGGGGCCAACGTCCTGACTTTC.

The CDR3 bases are TGTGCTAGTGGTCGCTTGGCTGGCGACGAGGAAGCTTTCTTT. This gives the protein CASGRLAGDEEAFF. The chain recombines TRBV12-5 with TRBJ1-1; D call uncertain. Per germline, CDR1 LGHNT and CDR2 FRNRAP. The CDR3 consists of 14 residues. The V end lost 5 bases, the J end lost 8 bases, and 18 bases lay between the germline ends.

The chain employs TRBV10-2 and TRBJ1-2, with 9 bases matching TRBD1. V was pared by 5 bases and J by 8 bases, with 3 bases of the junction left unmatched. CDR1 is WSHSY and CDR2 is SAAADI in the germline V gene. The CDR3 loop spans 12 amino acids. Here the CDR3 DNA reads TGCGCCAGCAGTACAGGGGGCAACGGCTACACCTTC. It encodes CASSTGGNGYTF.

This clone was picked up one time. J is TRBJ2-3 and V is TRBV6-5; 8 bases fit TRBD1. Trimming cost V 6 bases and J 13 bases; bases outside gene matches: 9. This CDR3 region has 12 residues. Germline values: CDR1 MNHEY, CDR2 SVGAGI. The CDR3 coding sequence is TGTGCCAGCAGCCCACGGACAGGGTCGAAGTATTTT. This sequence encodes CASSPRTGSKYF.

The chain carries TRBV7-8 and TRBJ1-2; D call uncertain. The germline gives CDR1 SGHVS, CDR2 FQNEAQ. This CDR3 has 16 amino acids. The V end lost 7 bases, the J end lost 7 bases, and 25 bases lay between the germline ends. CDR3 in amino acids: CASTLSRAGEVFGYTF. The CDR3 DNA follows: TGTGCCAGCACCCTGAGTCGGGCTGGAGAGGTCTTTGGCTACACCTTC. Full variable domain (remainder filled in from reference TRBV7-8 and TRBJ1-2): GAGVSQSPRYKVAKRGQDVALRCDPISGHVSLFWYQQALGQGPEFLTYFQNEAQLDKSGLPSDRFFAERPEGSVSTLKIQRTQQEDSAVYLCASTLSRAGEVFGYTFGSGTRLTVV.

This chain uses TRBV29-1 with TRBJ2-1, with no clear D. Germline V gene data show CDR1 as SQVTM and CDR2 as ANQGSEA. V lost 4 bases to trimming and J lost 5 bases, with 12 bases between them. CDR3 length: 13 amino acids. CDR3 nucleotide sequence: TGCAGCGTTGGGGTTGGCAGACACAATGAGCAGTTCTTC. As protein: CSVGVGRHNEQFF.

The chain combines TRBV5-8 with TRBJ1-2; D unclear. Trimming took off 1 base at V and 4 bases at J, with 8 bases between the two ends. There are 13 residues in the CDR3. CDR1 and CDR2 (germline): SGHTS, YDEGEE. The CDR3 reads CASSLSAFYGYTF. The CDR3 DNA reads TGTGCCAGCAGCTTGAGTGCCTTCTATGGCTACACCTTC.

This clone turned up a few times. V is TRBV19 and J is TRBJ2-3; 8 nucleotides match TRBD2. V shed 7 bases, J shed 4 bases, and the junction held 13 bases outside the gene matches. CDR3 length equals 16 residues. CDR1 and CDR2 (germline): LNHDA, SQIVND (reference sequence). CDR3 DNA sequence: TGTGCCAGTACCCCCTCGGCGGGGGGATCCCCAGATACGCAGTATTTT. It is translated as CASTPSAGGSPDTQYF.

The rearrangement joins TRBV29-1 to TRBJ1-1, with D possibly TRBD1 on 5 matching bases. V lost 7 bases and J lost 0, with 9 bases in between. This CDR3 has 12 residues. CDR1 is SQVTM, CDR2 ANQGSEA, per germline. CDR3 sequence (DNA): TGCAGCGGGGGGAAAGTGAACACTGAAGCTTTCTTT. This codes for CSGGKVNTEAFF.

CDR3 in amino acids: CASEEGTHYVGYTF. In DNA, the CDR3 is TGTGCCAGTGAAGAAGGAACGCACTATGTCGGCTACACCTTC. V usage is TRBV19 and J usage is TRBJ1-2; D call uncertain. Trimming pared 8 bases from V and 8 bases from J, leaving 21 bases between. Per the germline V gene, CDR1 is LNHDA and CDR2 is SQIVND (reference sequence). This CDR3 has 14 residues.

This chain joins TRBV20-1 and TRBJ1-1, with 8 bases lining up with TRBD1. The CDR3 is 11 residues long. Germline V gene data show CDR1 as DFQATT and CDR2 as SNEGSKA (reference sequence). DNA for the CDR3: TGCAGGGGGACAAAGGACAGGGTGACTTTCTTT. Amino acids: CRGTKDRVTFF.

This chain joins TRBV19 and TRBJ1-2; maybe TRBD1 (5 bases). V lost 4 bases to trimming and J lost 2 bases, with 8 bases between them. The CDR3 has 13 amino acids. From germline, CDR1 is LNHDA and CDR2 SQIVND (reference sequence). The CDR3: CASSRDYNYGYTF. CDR3 coding DNA: TGTGCCAGTAGTAGGGACTACAACTATGGCTACACCTTC.

This chain uses TRBV10-3 with TRBJ1-4, with a possible D match to TRBD1 (6 bases). The CDR3 totals 18 residues. V lost 7 bases, J lost 6 bases, and 27 bases lay in between. In germline, CDR1 is ENHRY, CDR2 SYGVKD. CDR3 amino acids: CAIISLSGAEWGDEKLFF. DNA of the CDR3: TGTGCCATCATTTCCCTGTCAGGGGCGGAATGGGGGGATGAAAAACTGTTTTTT.

This clone has just a few counts. The rearrangement joins TRBV27 to TRBJ2-7; 9 nucleotides align to TRBD1. CDR1 MNHEY and CDR2 SMNVEV come from the germline V gene (reference sequence). The CDR3 extends over 15 amino acids. The J segment lost 3 bases and the V segment lost 0 bases, leaving 3 bases of the junction unmatched. The CDR3 sequence is CASSLSTGGVYEQYF. The CDR3 nucleotides read TGTGCCAGCAGTTTATCGACAGGGGGAGTCTACGAGCAGTACTTC.

This rearrangement joins TRBV10-3 to TRBJ1-1; perhaps TRBD1 as D (6 bases). The germline V gene encodes CDR1 ENHRY and CDR2 SYGVKD. This CDR3 region has 14 residues. V lost 8 bases, J lost 5 bases, and 18 bases lay in between. The CDR3 loop is CAIQSGRGATEAFF. CDR3 nucleotide sequence: TGTGCCATCCAAAGTGGGCGGGGGGCAACTGAAGCTTTCTTT.

This chain links TRBV25-1 with TRBJ2-5, with D possibly TRBD2 on 5 matching bases. The CDR3 has 16 residues. Looked up from germline, CDR1 is MGHDK and CDR2 is SYGVNS. The V end was cut by 4 bases, the J end by 4 bases, with 19 bases between. CDR3 amino acids: CASSGSTRGPRETQYF. CDR3 nucleotides: TGTGCCAGCAGTGGAAGTACTAGAGGTCCGCGAGAGACCCAGTACTTC. Full variable domain (rest looked up from reference TRBV25-1 and TRBJ2-5): EADIYQTPRYLVIGTGKKITLECSQTMGHDKMYWYQQDPGMELHLIHYSYGVNSTEKGDLSSESTVSRIRTEHFPLTLESARPSHTSQYLCASSGSTRGPRETQYFGPGTRLLVL.

The table lists this clone with a few counts. The rearrangement joins TRBV4-3 to TRBJ1-2; a weak D match, TRBD1 (6 bases). This CDR3 region has 13 residues. Per the germline V gene, CDR1 is LGHNA and CDR2 is YSLEER. Trimming shortened V by 4 bases and J by 9 bases, and 15 bases separated the two germline ends. CDR3 region: CASSPEQGTRYTF. CDR3 DNA sequence: TGCGCCAGCAGCCCTGAGCAGGGGACGCGCTACACCTTC.

The rearrangement joins TRBV19 to TRBJ2-7; D remains ambiguous. CDR1 LNHDA and CDR2 SQIVND come from the germline V gene (reference sequence). This CDR3 has 14 residues. V gave up 3 bases and J gave up 0 bases, with 9 bases separating them. The CDR3 loop reads CASSIPGGSYEQYF. CDR3 DNA: TGTGCCAGTAGTATCCCGGGCGGCTCCTACGAGCAGTACTTC.